The T cell receptor (beta chain) under discussion was sequenced for a study of CD8+CD57+ T cells in acquired aplastic anemia. Study-level information: The average for DNA from sorted CD4+ and CD8+ cells was 3 to 3.5 ug. Study-wide results and caveats: No significant difference in CD8+ Simpson's diversity was found between patients and controls.

Investigators profiled TCR beta VDJ and CDR3 from genomic DNA template. Each CDR3 protein gets one entry after TCRdb re-called the reads with MiXCR. The sample lists more than 150,000 distinct CDR3 sequences, around 50% occurring once. Of note for this clonotype: What it binds is unknown.

V was cut by 0 bases and J by 3 bases, with 21 bases left in between. The CDR3 runs to 17 residues. Germline V gene sequence: CDR1 SQVTM, CDR2 ANQGSEA. Individuals selected for sequencing had exhibited CD8+CD57+ cell expansion on flow cytometry. Patients were untreated when blood was sampled. The sequenced sample consisted of sorted CD4+, CD8+, or CD8+CD57+ T cells (not recorded which) from PBMCs. The origin of this receptor is a human donor with aplastic anemia. The chain carries TRBV29-1 and TRBJ2-7; D is uncertain. CDR3 sequence: CSVEEGRHGHSNYEQYF. The CDR3 DNA reads TGCAGCGTTGAAGAAGGACGTCATGGCCACTCCAACTACGAGCAGTACTTC.